This TCR beta chain was recorded in a study of T cell repertoires in cytomegalovirus infection. Trimming removed 9 bases from V and 5 bases from J, with 19 bases in between. The length of the CDR3 is 15 residues. Germline values: CDR1 LGHDT, CDR2 YNNKEL (reference sequence). General study findings and limits: HLA-C-restricted CMV-specific TCR beta clonotypes were dominant in the ex vivo response.

This clonotype showed up just once. Its antigen is still unknown. This may come from a read error, since a much larger clone is one base off. A single record per CDR3 protein comes from TCRdb applying MiXCR to the reads. The data show around 450,000 distinct CDR3 sequences, approximately 11% seen once. The chain uses TRBV3-1 and TRBJ1-4; the D gene is possibly TRBD1 (5 bases). This TCR derives from a human donor in good health (CMV status not recorded). Some clones in this sample may be carry-over from other donors' samples. Sequencing input: PBMCs. CDR3 DNA sequence: TGTGCCAGAAGCTTGGGGGGACGGGAGAATGAAAAACTGTTTTTT. Its protein product is CARSLGGRENEKLFF.